What follows are 15 T cell receptor beta chains derived from one specimen sequenced in a study of OX40 agonist ivuxolimab in advanced cancers. Repertoires were generated with immunoSEQ multiplex PCR, while TCRdb's copy carries only in-frame clones and drops some. The sample comprises 85,000 to 100,000 clones, more than 85% of which are singletons, and 0.26% rests with the top ten. The sequences come from CD4+ or CD8+ T cells sorted from blood, collected in a trial of the OX40 agonist ivuxolimab. The origin of the receptors is an adult with an advanced solid tumor such as melanoma, head and neck, liver or kidney cancer.

This chain uses TRBV28 with TRBJ1-5, with D possibly matching TRBD1 (5 bases). Germline values: CDR1 MDHEN, CDR2 SYDVKM. There are 14 residues in the CDR3. V was clipped by 10 bases and J by 3 bases, with 16 bases between them. As DNA, the CDR3 is TGTGCCACCATGCGGGCAGGGATCAATCAGCCCCAGCATTTT. Translation gives CATMRAGINQPQHF.

V is TRBV7-9 and J is TRBJ2-1, with 8 bases matching TRBD2. The V gene end was trimmed by 3 bases and the J gene end by 6 bases; junction bases not matched to a gene: 4. Germline V gene data show CDR1 as SEHNR and CDR2 as FQNEAQ (reference sequence). The CDR3 runs to 14 residues. CDR3 sequence: CASSFRLAFNEQFF. CDR3 bases: TGTGCCAGCAGCTTCCGACTAGCGTTCAATGAGCAGTTCTTC. The variable domain in full, with the rest retrieved from reference TRBV7-9 and TRBJ2-1, is DTGVSQNPRHKITKRGQNVTFRCDPISEHNRLYWYRQTLGQGPEFLTYFQNEAQLEKSRLLSDRFSAERPKGSFSTLEIQRTEQGDSAMYLCASSFRLAFNEQFFGPGTRLTVL.

The chain employs TRBV28 and TRBJ1-3; D uncertain. Germline V gene sequence: CDR1 MDHEN, CDR2 SYDVKM. The V end lost 6 bases, the J end lost 1 base, and 4 bases lay between the germline ends. The CDR3 totals 12 residues. Here the CDR3 reads CASSRSGNTIYF. The CDR3 DNA reads as TGTGCCAGCAGCCGGTCTGGAAACACCATATATTTT.

This clone was counted once. The J gene is TRBJ2-1, the V gene TRBV7-2, with D perhaps TRBD2 (5 bases). V shed 5 bases and J shed 0 bases, with 14 bases lying between them. The CDR3 extends over 16 amino acids. Germline-derived CDR1 and CDR2 are SGHTA and FQGNSA. The CDR3 sequence is CASSVAGISSYNEQFF. For the CDR3, the DNA is TGTGCCAGCAGCGTCGCCGGGATTAGCTCCTACAATGAGCAGTTCTTC.

The chain joins TRBV7-9 to TRBJ2-5; D is undetermined. V lost 2 bases and J 3 bases, leaving 1 base between the germline ends. Germline assignment: CDR1 SEHNR and CDR2 FQNEAQ (reference sequence). The length of the CDR3 is 11 residues. The CDR3 protein is CASSLKETQYF. DNA of the CDR3: TGTGCCAGCAGCTTAAAAGAGACCCAGTACTTC.

The chain couples TRBV6-6 to TRBJ2-1, with TRBD2 identical over 13 bases. The J segment lost 3 bases and the V segment lost 7 bases, leaving 6 bases of the junction unmatched. Germline V lookup: CDR1 MNHNY, CDR2 SVGAGI (reference sequence). The CDR3 extends over 16 amino acids. The CDR3 DNA reads as TGTGCCAGCACCAGGACTAGCGGGGGCCTCTACAATGAGCAGTTCTTC. It yields the protein CASTRTSGGLYNEQFF.

The gene calls are TRBV25-1 and TRBJ2-5; 12 bases agree with TRBD2. The CDR3 length is 15 residues. Germline V lookup: CDR1 MGHDK, CDR2 SYGVNS. J was trimmed by 2 bases and V by 8 bases; bases with no gene match: 6. The CDR3 region is CASRRTSGAQETQYF. The CDR3 nucleotides are TGTGCCAGCCGGAGGACTAGCGGGGCACAAGAGACCCAGTACTTC.

The chain is built from TRBV11-3 and TRBJ2-1; 12 bases align to TRBD2. This CDR3 is 15 amino acids long. V gave up 6 bases and J gave up 8 bases; unmatched junction bases: 8. The V gene's germline CDR1 is SGHNT and CDR2 YENEEA. This chain's CDR3 is CASSLAGGTLHEQFF. The CDR3 DNA reads as TGTGCCAGCAGTCTAGCGGGAGGGACTCTCCATGAGCAGTTCTTC.

The chain employs TRBV12-1 and TRBJ1-1; TRBD1, the table's D call, was not compared with the DNA. TRBV12-1 is designated a pseudogene. CDR3 length: 14 amino acids. The DNA of the CDR3 is TGTGCCAGCAGCTACCAACAGGGGAATCCTGAAGCTTTCTTT. This codes for CASSYQQGNPEAFF.

The chain recombines TRBV6-5 with TRBJ1-5, with a tentative D call TRBD1 (6 bases). CDR1 MNHEY and CDR2 SVGAGI come from the germline V gene. V was pared by 2 bases and J by 3 bases, with 11 bases between. This CDR3 has 15 amino acids. Here the CDR3 reads CASSYLTGFNQPQHF. The CDR3 DNA reads TGTGCCAGCAGTTACCTGACAGGCTTCAATCAGCCCCAGCATTTT.

V is TRBV19 and J is TRBJ1-2, with D hard to call. Germline V gene sequence: CDR1 LNHDA, CDR2 SQIVND (reference sequence). The V end lost 4 bases, the J end lost 4 bases, and 10 bases lay between the germline ends. The length of the CDR3 is 13 residues. CDR3 sequence (DNA): TGTGCCAGTAGTAGTCCAGGATCCTATGGCTACACCTTC. Its protein product is CASSSPGSYGYTF. Together with reference TRBV19 and TRBJ1-2, the CDR3 gives the full variable domain: DGGITQSPKYLFRKEGQNVTLSCEQNLNHDAMYWYRQDPGQGLRLIYYSQIVNDFQKGDIAEGYSVSREKKESFPLTVTSAQKNPTAFYLCASSSPGSYGYTFGSGTRLTVV.

The V gene is TRBV19, the J gene TRBJ2-7; D possibly matches TRBD1 or TRBD2 (6 bases each). The CDR3 contains 14 residues. Trimming shortened V by 5 bases and J by 6 bases, and 17 bases separated the two germline ends. Germline CDR1 reads LNHDA; CDR2 reads SQIVND (reference sequence). Written as DNA, the CDR3 is TGTGCCAGTAGTGGGCCGGGGGCGTTTTCCGAGCAGTACTTC. It yields the protein CASSGPGAFSEQYF.

The genes are TRBV28 and TRBJ2-5; D not resolved. This CDR3 contains 11 residues. CDR1 is MDHEN and CDR2 is SYDVKM in the germline V gene. Trimming shortened V by 6 bases and J by 2 bases, and 4 bases separated the two germline ends. CDR3 coding DNA: TGTGCCAGCAGATCTCAAGAGACCCAGTACTTC. Amino acid sequence: CASRSQETQYF. Variable domain in full (rest from reference TRBV28 and TRBJ2-5): DVKVTQSSRYLVKRTGEKVFLECVQDMDHENMFWYRQDPGLGLRLIYFSYDVKMKEKGDIPEGYSVSREKKERFSLILESASTNQTSMYLCASRSQETQYFGPGTRLLVL.

The gene calls are TRBV18 and TRBJ1-5; D is unresolved. The CDR3 is 14 amino acids. Germline assignment: CDR1 KGHSH and CDR2 LQKENI. V shed 3 bases and J shed 0 bases, with 6 bases lying between them. The CDR3 sequence: CASSPFDSNQPQHF. The CDR3 DNA sequence: TGTGCCAGCTCACCGTTCGATAGCAATCAGCCCCAGCATTTT.

This chain connects TRBV7-9 to TRBJ2-5; D ambiguous. The CDR3 runs 11 residues. CDR1 SEHNR and CDR2 FQNEAQ come from the germline V gene (reference sequence). CDR3 loop: CAALDQETQYF. The CDR3 coding sequence is TGTGCAGCGCTTGATCAAGAGACCCAGTACTTC.